The 27 T cell receptor beta chains below all came from one sample that was sequenced in a study of blood T cell repertoires in COVID-19. Produced via immunoSEQ multiplex PCR; TCRdb's table is partial and in-frame only. The table has some 390,000 clones, roughly nine tenths seen once. Sequences were obtained from PBMCs or T cells enriched from blood (not recorded which). The receptors shown here come from a woman aged 30 to 39 who had recovered from COVID-19.

A remark on this clone: The same CDR3 can be traced to other DNA sequences in this sample. The chain employs TRBV9 and TRBJ2-5; 9 positions match TRBD2. J lost 1 base, V lost 2 bases, and 3 bases had no gene match. Germline V gives CDR1 SGDLS, CDR2 YYNGEE. CDR3 size: 15 residues. The CDR3 coding sequence is TGTGCCAGCAGCGTTGCGGGAGGGAGCCAAGAGACCCAGTACTTC. This codes for CASSVAGGSQETQYF.

The rearrangement joins TRBV3-1 (or the pseudogene TRBV3-2) to TRBJ2-1; D might be TRBD1 (5 bases). The germline CDR1 and CDR2 sequences are LGHDT and YNNKEL (reference sequence). Between the trimmed V and J ends, which lost 5 bases and 12 bases, there was a span of 14 bases. CDR3 length equals 12 residues. The CDR3 sequence: CASSYQGIGQFF. CDR3 bases: TGTGCCAGCAGCTACCAGGGTATTGGGCAGTTCTTC.

Of note for this clone: Other DNA sequences from this sample encode an identical CDR3 as well. The genes are TRBV5-1 and TRBJ2-7; 7 nucleotides agree with TRBD1. Germline V gives CDR1 SGHRS, CDR2 YFSETQ. The CDR3 contains 13 residues. J was trimmed by 3 bases and V by 0 bases; bases with no gene match: 0. The CDR3 nucleotides read TGCGCCAGCAGCTTGGGGACAGGCTACGAGCAGTACTTC. It codes for CASSLGTGYEQYF.

The chain is built from TRBV11-2 and TRBJ2-7, with D possibly TRBD1 on 5 matching bases. V shed 5 bases and J shed 7 bases, with 6 bases lying between them. Looked up from germline, CDR1 is SGHAT and CDR2 is FQNNGV. This CDR3 contains 10 residues. The DNA of the CDR3 is TGTGCCAGCAGCCCAGGGGAGCAGTACTTC. It is translated as CASSPGEQYF.

The sample holds a few counts of this clone. The chain has TRBV4-2 and TRBJ2-7, with D maybe TRBD2 (5 bases). The CDR3 consists of 14 residues. Per the germline V gene, CDR1 is LGHNA and CDR2 is YNFKEQ. V was clipped by 4 bases and J by 5 bases, with 15 bases between them. CDR3 sequence: CASSLGVTGNEQYF. The CDR3 DNA sequence: TGTGCCAGCAGCCTGGGAGTTACCGGGAACGAGCAGTACTTC.

This chain links TRBV5-4 with TRBJ1-2; D call uncertain. Trimming took off 3 bases at V and 1 base at J, with 10 bases between the two ends. Germline V gene lookup returns CDR1 SGHNT and CDR2 YYREEE (reference sequence). This CDR3 spans 14 amino acids. CDR3 bases: TGTGCCAGCAGCTCAACAGCAGTTAACTATGGCTACACCTTC. It codes for CASSSTAVNYGYTF.

The CDR3 sequence is CASSYATGPLYGYTF. The CDR3 coding sequence is TGTGCCAGCAGCTACGCGACAGGGCCCCTCTATGGCTACACCTTC. This chain joins TRBV7-3 and TRBJ1-2; 7 positions agree with TRBD1. V trimming: 4 bases; J trimming: 4 bases; junction bases outside the gene matches: 9. This CDR3 has 15 amino acids. CDR1 SGHTA and CDR2 FQGTGA come from the germline V gene.

This clone was recorded a few times. The chain joins TRBV18 to TRBJ1-5; no definite D call. V lost 3 bases and J lost 5, with 11 bases in between. The CDR3 length is 14 residues. The germline CDR1 and CDR2 sequences are KGHSH and LQKENI. The DNA of the CDR3 is TGTGCCAGCTCACCGGGAGGGTTATATCAGCCCCAGCATTTT. Encoded protein: CASSPGGLYQPQHF. The full variable domain, its missing parts supplied by reference TRBV18 and TRBJ1-5, is NAGVMQNPRHLVRRRGQEARLRCSPMKGHSHVYWYRQLPEEGLKFMVYLQKENIIDESGMPKERFSAEFPKEGPSILRIQQVVRGDSAAYFCASSPGGLYQPQHFGDGTRLSIL.

V and J are TRBV2 and TRBJ1-4; TRBD1 is a possible D gene (6 bases). CDR1 is SNHLY and CDR2 is FYNNEI in the germline V gene. The CDR3 runs to 14 residues. V dropped 4 bases and J dropped 2 bases, with 8 bases sitting between them. CDR3 amino acids: CASSARGTNEKLFF. The CDR3 region has the DNA TGTGCCAGCAGTGCCAGGGGCACTAATGAAAAACTGTTTTTT.

The chain carries TRBV7-9 and TRBJ1-2; D ambiguous. V was shortened by 4 bases and J by 1 base, with 10 bases between the two germline ends. Germline V gene data show CDR1 as SEHNR and CDR2 as FQNEAQ (reference sequence). There are 14 residues in the CDR3. The CDR3 protein is CASSYHQNNYGYTF. CDR3 DNA: TGTGCCAGCAGCTACCATCAGAATAACTATGGCTACACCTTC.

V is TRBV4-2 and J is TRBJ2-1; 9 nucleotides match TRBD2. The CDR3 sequence is 15 residues long. CDR1 and CDR2 (germline): LGHNA, YNFKEQ. V lost 5 bases, J lost 6 bases, and 8 bases stayed unmatched. CDR3 residues: CASSTGTSRPNEQFF. The CDR3 coding sequence is TGTGCCAGCAGCACCGGGACTAGCAGGCCCAATGAGCAGTTCTTC.

The V gene is TRBV2, the J gene TRBJ2-2; 7 bases are shared with TRBD1. Trimming took 6 bases from V and 2 from J; bases not matched to a gene: 6. In germline, CDR1 is SNHLY, CDR2 FYNNEI. CDR3 size: 15 residues. This chain's CDR3 is CASSQDRRNTGELFF. CDR3 DNA sequence: TGTGCCAGCAGCCAGGACAGGAGAAACACCGGGGAGCTGTTTTTT.

This chain joins TRBV25-1 and TRBJ1-1; D might be TRBD1 (5 bases). V shed 3 bases and J shed 3 bases, with 8 bases lying between them. Germline CDR1 reads MGHDK; CDR2 reads SYGVNS. This CDR3 spans 13 amino acids. The CDR3 is CASSDLGDTEAFF. The CDR3 nucleotides read TGTGCCAGCAGTGATTTAGGGGACACTGAAGCTTTCTTT.

This chain connects TRBV24-1 to TRBJ1-2; D unresolved. Per germline, CDR1 KGHDR and CDR2 SFDVKD. CDR3 length equals 13 residues. The V end was cut by 4 bases, the J end by 8 bases, with 13 bases between. CDR3 loop: CATSDAPASGYTF. The CDR3 DNA reads TGTGCCACCAGTGACGCGCCCGCATCGGGCTACACCTTC.

This rearrangement joins TRBV24-1 to TRBJ1-5; 7 bases match TRBD1. CDR3 length equals 14 residues. Trimming took 10 bases from V and 2 from J; bases not matched to a gene: 7. Germline loops: CDR1 KGHDR, CDR2 SFDVKD. Here the CDR3 reads CATDQGEGNQPQHF. The CDR3 region has the DNA TGTGCCACAGACCAGGGGGAAGGCAATCAGCCCCAGCATTTT.

V usage is TRBV6-1 and J usage is TRBJ1-2; 7 bases are a match to TRBD1. V lost 2 bases and J lost 4; bases outside the gene matches: 7. The CDR3 extends over 15 amino acids. CDR1 is MNHNS, CDR2 SASEGT, per germline. The CDR3 DNA is TGTGCCAGCAGTGAATTAGGGGGCGCGACCTATGGCTACACCTTC. It encodes CASSELGGATYGYTF.

The chain employs TRBV30 and TRBJ2-3; TRBD1 agrees at 7 bases. V lost 5 bases, J lost 0 bases, and 2 bases stayed unmatched. The CDR3 length is 13 residues. Germline values: CDR1 GTSNPN, CDR2 SVGIG (reference sequence). Here the CDR3 reads CAWDRVSTDTQYF. The CDR3 DNA is TGTGCCTGGGACAGGGTCAGCACAGATACGCAGTATTTT.

The V call is TRBV27, the J call TRBJ1-4, with D uncertain. There are 13 residues in the CDR3. Germline CDR1 reads MNHEY; CDR2 reads SMNVEV (reference sequence). V lost 6 bases and J 2 bases, leaving 7 bases between the germline ends. CDR3 DNA: TGTGCCAGCAGCACGGGTACTAATGAAAAACTGTTTTTT. It codes for CASSTGTNEKLFF. The entire variable domain, with the rest obtained from reference TRBV27 and TRBJ1-4, is as follows: EAQVTQNPRYLITVTGKKLTVTCSQNMNHEYMSWYRQDPGLGLRQIYYSMNVEVTDKGDVPEGYKVSRKEKRNFPLILESPSPNQTSLYFCASSTGTNEKLFFGSGTQLSVL.

This sequence joins TRBV24-1 and TRBJ2-1, with 7 bases matching TRBD2. Germline V gene data show CDR1 as KGHDR and CDR2 as SFDVKD. CDR3 size: 17 residues. V trimming: 5 bases; J trimming: 6 bases; junction bases outside the gene matches: 15. CDR3 nucleotides: TGTGCCACCAGTGGAATAGCAGGTGGGAGGGCTGTCAATGAGCAGTTCTTC. Its translation is CATSGIAGGRAVNEQFF.

The chain combines TRBV28 with TRBJ1-1; 8 nucleotides match TRBD1. The V and J ends lost 6 bases and 8 bases, in that order; junction bases with no gene match: 20. Per the germline V gene, CDR1 is MDHEN and CDR2 is SYDVKM. This CDR3 has 17 amino acids. The CDR3 sequence is CASRDRGSSPEAKEAFF. The CDR3 DNA follows: TGTGCCAGCAGAGACAGGGGATCTAGCCCAGAAGCTAAAGAAGCTTTCTTT.

The V call is TRBV23-1, the J call TRBJ1-1; TRBD1 might be the D (5 bases). TRBV23-1 is classed as an ORF, of uncertain function. The CDR3 totals 17 residues. With 0 bases removed from V and 3 bases from J, the gap between germline ends came to 17 bases. The CDR3 DNA follows: TGCGCCAGCAGTCAATCGAGAACAGCCCTCAGGGACACTGAAGCTTTCTTT. Residues: CASSQSRTALRDTEAFF.

The V and J genes are TRBV7-9 and TRBJ1-1, with 8 nucleotides matching TRBD1. Looked up from germline, CDR1 is SEHNR and CDR2 is FQNEAQ (reference sequence). V dropped 6 bases and J dropped 3; count of bases not matched to a gene: 3. The CDR3 runs to 13 residues. In DNA, the CDR3 is TGTGCCAGCAGTCCACAGGGGGACACTGAAGCTTTCTTT. It is translated as CASSPQGDTEAFF.

V usage is TRBV4-1 and J usage is TRBJ1-2, with 8 bases matching TRBD1. CDR1 and CDR2 (germline): MGHRA, YSYEKL. The CDR3 is 14 residues long. V dropped 4 bases and J dropped 4; count of bases not matched to a gene: 5. The CDR3 loop reads CASSPDRGPYGYTF. The CDR3 DNA follows: TGCGCCAGCAGCCCAGACAGGGGTCCCTATGGCTACACCTTC.

The rearrangement joins TRBV19 to TRBJ2-7, with D maybe TRBD1 (5 bases). Trimming stripped 5 bases from V and 3 bases from J, with 26 bases between. The germline V gene has CDR1 LNHDA and CDR2 SQIVND (reference sequence). The CDR3 has 18 residues. CDR3 sequence: CASSSLPRAARYGYEQYF. The CDR3 DNA follows: TGTGCCAGTAGTTCTTTGCCCAGGGCGGCCCGCTATGGCTACGAGCAGTACTTC.

The chain is built from TRBV7-9 and TRBJ2-7; the D gene is possibly TRBD1 (5 bases). The CDR3 covers 15 residues. V was shortened by 5 bases and J by 1 base, with 15 bases between the two germline ends. Germline V CDR1 and CDR2: SEHNR, FQNEAQ (reference sequence). The CDR3 DNA reads as TGTGCCAGCAGCCCCCTCAGGGCAAGTTCCTACGAGCAGTACTTC. It translates to CASSPLRASSYEQYF.

The chain has TRBV5-4 and TRBJ2-3, with TRBD1 matching over 7 bases. The CDR3 contains 14 residues. CDR1 is SGHNT, CDR2 YYREEE, per germline (reference sequence). V was clipped by 3 bases and J by 3 bases; unmatched bases: 4. The CDR3 nucleotides are TGTGCCAGCAGCTCGACAGGGAGTACAGATACGCAGTATTTT. This encodes CASSSTGSTDTQYF.

The chain uses TRBV18 and TRBJ1-1; no definite D call. This CDR3 is 11 amino acids long. Trimming stripped 5 bases from V and 5 bases from J, with 6 bases between. Germline V CDR1 and CDR2: KGHSH, LQKENI. The CDR3 is CASSGRTEAFF. In nucleotides, the CDR3 is TGTGCCAGCTCAGGGAGGACTGAAGCTTTCTTT. The full variable domain, rest sourced from reference TRBV18 and TRBJ1-1, is NAGVMQNPRHLVRRRGQEARLRCSPMKGHSHVYWYRQLPEEGLKFMVYLQKENIIDESGMPKERFSAEFPKEGPSILRIQQVVRGDSAAYFCASSGRTEAFFGQGTRLTVV.